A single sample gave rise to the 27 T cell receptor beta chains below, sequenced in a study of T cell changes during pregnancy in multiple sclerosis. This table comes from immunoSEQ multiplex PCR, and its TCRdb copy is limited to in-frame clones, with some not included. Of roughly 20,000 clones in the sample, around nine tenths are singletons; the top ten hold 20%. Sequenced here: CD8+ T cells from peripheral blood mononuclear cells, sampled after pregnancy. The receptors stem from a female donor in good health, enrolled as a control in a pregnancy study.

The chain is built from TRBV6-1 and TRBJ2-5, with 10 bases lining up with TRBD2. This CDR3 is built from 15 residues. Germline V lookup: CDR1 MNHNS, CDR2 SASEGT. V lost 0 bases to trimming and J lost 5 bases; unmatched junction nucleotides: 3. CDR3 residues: CASSEAAGGPETQYF. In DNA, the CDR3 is TGTGCCAGCAGTGAAGCAGCGGGGGGGCCGGAGACCCAGTACTTC.

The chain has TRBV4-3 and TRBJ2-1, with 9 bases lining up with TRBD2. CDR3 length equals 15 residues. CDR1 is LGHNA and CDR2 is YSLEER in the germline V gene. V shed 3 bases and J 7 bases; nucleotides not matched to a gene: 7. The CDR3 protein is CASSQGGLAGNEQFF. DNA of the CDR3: TGCGCCAGCAGCCAGGGGGGGCTAGCGGGGAATGAGCAGTTCTTC.

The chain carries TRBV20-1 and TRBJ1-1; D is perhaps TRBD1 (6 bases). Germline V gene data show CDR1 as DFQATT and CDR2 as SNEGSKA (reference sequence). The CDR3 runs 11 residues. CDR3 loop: CSALRTVKAFF. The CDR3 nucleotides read TGCAGCGCCCTACGGACAGTTAAAGCTTTCTTT.

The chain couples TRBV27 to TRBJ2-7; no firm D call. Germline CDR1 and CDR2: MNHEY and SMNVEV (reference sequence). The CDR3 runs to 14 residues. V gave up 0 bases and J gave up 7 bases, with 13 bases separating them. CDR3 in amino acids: CASSLSGPNGEQYF. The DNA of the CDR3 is TGTGCCAGCAGTTTATCTGGCCCGAACGGGGAGCAGTACTTC.

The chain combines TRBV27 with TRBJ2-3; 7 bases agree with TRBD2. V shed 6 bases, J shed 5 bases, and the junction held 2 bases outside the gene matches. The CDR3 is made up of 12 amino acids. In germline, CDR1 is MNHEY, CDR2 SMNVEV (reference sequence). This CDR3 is CASSTGGDTQYF. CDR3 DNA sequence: TGTGCCAGCAGCACGGGGGGAGATACGCAGTATTTT.

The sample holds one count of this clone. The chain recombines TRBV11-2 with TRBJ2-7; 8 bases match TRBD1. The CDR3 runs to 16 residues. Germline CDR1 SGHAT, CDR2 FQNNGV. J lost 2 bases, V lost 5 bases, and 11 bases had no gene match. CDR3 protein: CASSPVRGPVPYEQYF. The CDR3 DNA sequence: TGTGCCAGCAGCCCAGTCAGGGGGCCCGTTCCCTACGAGCAGTACTTC.

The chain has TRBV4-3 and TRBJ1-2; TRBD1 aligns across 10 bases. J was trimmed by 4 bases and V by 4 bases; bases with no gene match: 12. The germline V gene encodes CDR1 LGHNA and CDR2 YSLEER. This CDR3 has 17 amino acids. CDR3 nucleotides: TGCGCCAGCAGCCTCGACTTAGGGACAGGGGAGGGCTATGGCTACACCTTC. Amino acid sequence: CASSLDLGTGEGYGYTF.

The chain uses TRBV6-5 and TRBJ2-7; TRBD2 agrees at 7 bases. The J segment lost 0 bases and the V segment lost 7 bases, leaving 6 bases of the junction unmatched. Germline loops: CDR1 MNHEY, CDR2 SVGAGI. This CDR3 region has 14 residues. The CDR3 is CASKTSSSSYEQYF. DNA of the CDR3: TGTGCCAGCAAGACTAGCTCCAGCTCCTACGAGCAGTACTTC.

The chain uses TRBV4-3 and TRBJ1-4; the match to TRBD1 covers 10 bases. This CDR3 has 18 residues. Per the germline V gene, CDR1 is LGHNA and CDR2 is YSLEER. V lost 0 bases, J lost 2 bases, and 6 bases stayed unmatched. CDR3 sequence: CASSQEWDRGLTNEKLFF. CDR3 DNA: TGCGCCAGCAGCCAAGAGTGGGACAGGGGTCTCACTAATGAAAAACTGTTTTTT.

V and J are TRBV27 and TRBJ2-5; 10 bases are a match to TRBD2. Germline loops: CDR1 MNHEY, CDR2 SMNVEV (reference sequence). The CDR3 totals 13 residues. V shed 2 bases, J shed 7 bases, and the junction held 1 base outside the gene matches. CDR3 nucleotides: TGTGCCAGCAGTTTAAGCGGGAGGGCGACCCAGTACTTC. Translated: CASSLSGRATQYF.

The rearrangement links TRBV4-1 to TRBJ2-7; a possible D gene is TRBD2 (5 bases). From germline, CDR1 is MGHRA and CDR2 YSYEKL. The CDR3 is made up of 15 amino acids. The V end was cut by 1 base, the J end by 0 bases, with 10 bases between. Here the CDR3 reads CASSQVGSASYEQYF. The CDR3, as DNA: TGCGCCAGCAGCCAAGTCGGTAGCGCCTCCTACGAGCAGTACTTC.

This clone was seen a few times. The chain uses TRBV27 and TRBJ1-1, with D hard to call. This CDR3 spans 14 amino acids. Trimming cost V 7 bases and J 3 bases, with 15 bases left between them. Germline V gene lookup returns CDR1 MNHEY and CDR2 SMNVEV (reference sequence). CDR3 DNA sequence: TGTGCCAGCAACGGACTTACCCCCGACACTGAAGCTTTCTTT. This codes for CASNGLTPDTEAFF.

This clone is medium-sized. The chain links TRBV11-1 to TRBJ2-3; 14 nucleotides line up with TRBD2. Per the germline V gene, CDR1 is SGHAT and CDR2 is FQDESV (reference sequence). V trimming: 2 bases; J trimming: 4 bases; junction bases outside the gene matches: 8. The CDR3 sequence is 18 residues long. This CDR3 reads CASSLIRLAGGPADTQYF. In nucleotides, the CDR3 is TGTGCCAGCAGCTTAATTCGACTAGCGGGAGGGCCGGCAGATACGCAGTATTTT.

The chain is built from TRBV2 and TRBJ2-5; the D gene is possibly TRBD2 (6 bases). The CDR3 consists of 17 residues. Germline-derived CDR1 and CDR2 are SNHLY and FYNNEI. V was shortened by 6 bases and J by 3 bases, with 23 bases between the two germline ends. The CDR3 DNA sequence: TGTGCCAGCAGAGAGTCCGCGCCTCTACCGGGGGAAGAGACCCAGTACTTC. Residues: CASRESAPLPGEETQYF.

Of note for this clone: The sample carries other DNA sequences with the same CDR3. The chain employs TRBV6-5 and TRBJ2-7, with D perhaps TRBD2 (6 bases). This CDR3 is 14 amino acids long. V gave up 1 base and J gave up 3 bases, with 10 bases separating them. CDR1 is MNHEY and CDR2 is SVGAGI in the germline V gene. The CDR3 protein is CASSYFRGSYEQYF. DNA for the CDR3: TGTGCCAGCAGTTACTTTCGGGGGAGCTACGAGCAGTACTTC.

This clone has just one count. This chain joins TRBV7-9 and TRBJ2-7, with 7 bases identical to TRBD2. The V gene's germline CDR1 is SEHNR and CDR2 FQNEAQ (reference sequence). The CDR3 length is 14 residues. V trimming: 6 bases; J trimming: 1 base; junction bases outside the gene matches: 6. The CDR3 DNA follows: TGTGCCAGCAGGGGGGGGACTCCGTCCTACGAGCAGTACTTC. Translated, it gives CASRGGTPSYEQYF.

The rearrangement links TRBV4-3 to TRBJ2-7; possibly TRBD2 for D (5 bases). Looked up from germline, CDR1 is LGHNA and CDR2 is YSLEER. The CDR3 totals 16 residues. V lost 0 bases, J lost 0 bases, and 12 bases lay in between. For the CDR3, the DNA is TGCGCCAGCAGCCAAGATTTAGGTAGCGCCTCCTACGAGCAGTACTTC. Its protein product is CASSQDLGSASYEQYF.

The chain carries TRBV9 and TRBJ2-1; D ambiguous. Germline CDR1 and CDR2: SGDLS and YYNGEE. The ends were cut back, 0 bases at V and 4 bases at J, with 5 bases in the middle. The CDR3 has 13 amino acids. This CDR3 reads CASSVEEYNEQFF. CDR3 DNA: TGTGCCAGCAGCGTAGAGGAGTACAATGAGCAGTTCTTC.

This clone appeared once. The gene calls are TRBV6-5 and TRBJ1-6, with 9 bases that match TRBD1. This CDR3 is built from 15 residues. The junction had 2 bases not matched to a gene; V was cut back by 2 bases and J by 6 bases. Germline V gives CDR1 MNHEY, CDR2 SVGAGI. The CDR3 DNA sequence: TGTGCCAGCAGTTACGAGGGACAGGGTAATTCACCCCTCCACTTT. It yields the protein CASSYEGQGNSPLHF.

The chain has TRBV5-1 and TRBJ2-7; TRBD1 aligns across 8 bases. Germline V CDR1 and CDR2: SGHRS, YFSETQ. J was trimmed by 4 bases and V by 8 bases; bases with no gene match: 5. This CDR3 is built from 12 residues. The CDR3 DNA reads TGCGCCAGTCGGGGACAGGTATACGAGCAGTACTTC. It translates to CASRGQVYEQYF.

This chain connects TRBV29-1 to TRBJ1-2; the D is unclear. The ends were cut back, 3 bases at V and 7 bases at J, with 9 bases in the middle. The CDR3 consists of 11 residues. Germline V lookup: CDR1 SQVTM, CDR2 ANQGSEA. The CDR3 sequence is CSVESRFGYTF. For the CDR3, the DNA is TGCAGCGTTGAGTCTAGGTTTGGCTACACCTTC.

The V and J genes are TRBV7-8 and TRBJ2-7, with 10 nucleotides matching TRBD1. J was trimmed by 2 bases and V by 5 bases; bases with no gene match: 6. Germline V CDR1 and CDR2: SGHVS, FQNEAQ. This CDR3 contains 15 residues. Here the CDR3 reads CASSLGQGFTYEQYF. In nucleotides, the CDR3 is TGTGCCAGCAGCCTGGGACAGGGGTTCACCTACGAGCAGTACTTC.

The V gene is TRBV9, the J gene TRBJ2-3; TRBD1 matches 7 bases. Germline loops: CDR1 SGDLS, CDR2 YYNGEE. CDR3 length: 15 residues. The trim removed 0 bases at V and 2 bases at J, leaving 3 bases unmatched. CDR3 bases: TGTGCCAGCAGCGTAGGGGGGACAGACACAGATACGCAGTATTTT. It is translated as CASSVGGTDTDTQYF.

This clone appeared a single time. The CDR3 DNA sequence: TGTGCCAGCAGCTACGGGACATTGAACACCGGGGAGCTGTTTTTT. This translates into CASSYGTLNTGELFF. This chain joins TRBV5-8 and TRBJ2-2, with D tentatively TRBD1 (6 bases). The V end lost 3 bases, the J end lost 1 base, and 10 bases lay between the germline ends. Germline lookup yields CDR1 SGHTS and CDR2 YDEGEE. CDR3 length equals 15 residues. Together with reference TRBV5-8 and TRBJ2-2, the CDR3 gives the full variable domain: EAGVTQSPTHLIKTRGQQATLRCSPISGHTSVYWYQQALGLGLQFLLWYDEGEERNRGNFPPRFSGRQFPNYSSELNVNALELEDSALYLCASSYGTLNTGELFFGEGSRLTVL.

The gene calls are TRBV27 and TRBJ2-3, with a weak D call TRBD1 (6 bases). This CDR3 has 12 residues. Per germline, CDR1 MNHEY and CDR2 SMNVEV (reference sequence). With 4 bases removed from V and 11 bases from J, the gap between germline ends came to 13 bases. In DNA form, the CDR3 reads TGTGCCAGCAGTTCACGACAGGCAATGCAGTATTTT. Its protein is CASSSRQAMQYF.

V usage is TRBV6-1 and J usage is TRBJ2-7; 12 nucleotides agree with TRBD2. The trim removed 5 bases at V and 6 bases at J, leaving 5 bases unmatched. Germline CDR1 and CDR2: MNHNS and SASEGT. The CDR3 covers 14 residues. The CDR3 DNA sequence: TGTGCCAGCAGTTCTAGCGGGGGGGCACGCGAGCAGTACTTC. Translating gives CASSSSGGAREQYF.

CDR3 sequence (DNA): TGTGCCAGCAGATCAGTTCCCCACACTGAAGCTTTCTTT. This sequence encodes CASRSVPHTEAFF. The V call is TRBV6-6, the J call TRBJ1-1; no definite D call. CDR1 MNHNY and CDR2 SVGAGI come from the germline V gene (reference sequence). Trimming removed 6 bases from V and 3 bases from J, with 11 bases in between. The CDR3 sequence is 13 residues long.